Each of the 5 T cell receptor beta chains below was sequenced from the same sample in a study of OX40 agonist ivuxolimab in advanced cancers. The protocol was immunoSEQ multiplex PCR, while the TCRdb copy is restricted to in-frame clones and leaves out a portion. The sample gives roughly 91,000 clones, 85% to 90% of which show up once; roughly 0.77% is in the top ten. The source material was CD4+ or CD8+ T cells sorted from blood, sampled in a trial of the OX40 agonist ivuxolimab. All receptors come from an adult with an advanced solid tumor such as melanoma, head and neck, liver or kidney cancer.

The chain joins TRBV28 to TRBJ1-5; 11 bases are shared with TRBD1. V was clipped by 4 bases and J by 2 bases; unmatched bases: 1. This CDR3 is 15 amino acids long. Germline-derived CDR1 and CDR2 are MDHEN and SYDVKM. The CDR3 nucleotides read TGTGCCAGCAGTTCGGGACAGGGGGGCAATCAGCCCCAGCATTTT. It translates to CASSSGQGGNQPQHF. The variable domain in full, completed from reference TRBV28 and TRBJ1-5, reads DVKVTQSSRYLVKRTGEKVFLECVQDMDHENMFWYRQDPGLGLRLIYFSYDVKMKEKGDIPEGYSVSREKKERFSLILESASTNQTSMYLCASSSGQGGNQPQHFGDGTRLSIL.

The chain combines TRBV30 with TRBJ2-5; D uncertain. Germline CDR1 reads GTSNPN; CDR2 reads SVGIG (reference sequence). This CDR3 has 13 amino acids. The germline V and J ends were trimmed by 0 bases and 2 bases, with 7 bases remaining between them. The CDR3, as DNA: TGTGCCTGGAGTGTACAAGTACAAGAGACCCAGTACTTC. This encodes CAWSVQVQETQYF. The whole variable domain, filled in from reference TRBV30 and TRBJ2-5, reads SQTIHQWPATLVQPVGSPLSLECTVEGTSNPNLYWYRQAAGRGLQLLFYSVGIGQISSEVPQNLSASRPQDRQFILSSKKLLLSDSGFYLCAWSVQVQETQYFGPGTRLLVL.

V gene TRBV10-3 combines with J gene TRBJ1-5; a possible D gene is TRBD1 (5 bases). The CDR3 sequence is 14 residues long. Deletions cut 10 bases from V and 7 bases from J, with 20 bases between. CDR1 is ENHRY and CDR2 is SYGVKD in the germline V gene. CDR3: CATRDQLAEQPQHF. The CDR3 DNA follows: TGTGCCACCCGGGACCAGCTCGCGGAGCAGCCCCAGCATTTT.

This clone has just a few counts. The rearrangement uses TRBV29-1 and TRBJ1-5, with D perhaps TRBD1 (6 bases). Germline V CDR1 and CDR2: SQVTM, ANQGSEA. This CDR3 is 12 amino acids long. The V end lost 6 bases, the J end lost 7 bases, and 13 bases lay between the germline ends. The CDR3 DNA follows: TGCAGCGTCCTATTACAGGGCCAGCCCCAGCATTTT. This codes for CSVLLQGQPQHF.

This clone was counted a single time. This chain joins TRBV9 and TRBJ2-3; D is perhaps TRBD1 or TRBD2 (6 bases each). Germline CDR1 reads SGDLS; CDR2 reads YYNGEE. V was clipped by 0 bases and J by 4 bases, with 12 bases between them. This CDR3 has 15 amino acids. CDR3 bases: TGTGCCAGCAGCGTAGGGGGGGCCACGGCAGATACGCAGTATTTT. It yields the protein CASSVGGATADTQYF.